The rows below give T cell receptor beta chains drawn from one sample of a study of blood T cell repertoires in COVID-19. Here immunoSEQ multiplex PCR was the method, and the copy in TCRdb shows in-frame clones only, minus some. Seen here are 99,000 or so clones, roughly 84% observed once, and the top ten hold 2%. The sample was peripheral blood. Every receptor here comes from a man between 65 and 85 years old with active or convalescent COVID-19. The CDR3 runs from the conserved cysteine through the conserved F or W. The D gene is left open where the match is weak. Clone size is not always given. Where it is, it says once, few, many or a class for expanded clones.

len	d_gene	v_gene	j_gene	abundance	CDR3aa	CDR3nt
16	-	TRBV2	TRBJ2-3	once	CASSLTRQTRGDTQYF	TGTGCCAGCAGTTTGACCAGACAGACCCGGGGGGATACGCAGTATTTT
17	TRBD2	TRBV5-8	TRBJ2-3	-	CASSFGRTSGGKDTQYF	TGTGCCAGCAGCTTTGGTAGGACTAGCGGTGGGAAAGATACGCAGTATTTT
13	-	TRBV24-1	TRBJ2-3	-	CATSEGAPDTQYF	TGTGCCACCAGTGAGGGGGCCCCAGATACGCAGTATTTT
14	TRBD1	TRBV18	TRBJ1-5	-	CASSGTGAVQPQHF	TGTGCCAGCTCCGGGACAGGGGCAGTTCAGCCCCAGCATTTT
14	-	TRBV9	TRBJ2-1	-	CASSVEGGRPDQFF	TGTGCCAGCAGCGTAGAGGGGGGGCGGCCGGATCAGTTCTTC
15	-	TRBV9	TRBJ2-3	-	CASSVLGEITDTQYF	TGTGCCAGCAGCGTATTGGGCGAGATCACAGATACGCAGTATTTT
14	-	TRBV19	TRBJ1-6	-	CASSPGGYNSPLHF	TGTGCCAGTAGTCCCGGGGGGTATAATTCACCCCTCCACTTT
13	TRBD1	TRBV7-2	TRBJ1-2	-	CASSLQGDYGYTF	TGTGCCAGCAGCTTACAGGGGGACTATGGCTACACCTTC
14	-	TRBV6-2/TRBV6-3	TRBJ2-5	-	CASSSYTLPETQYF	TGTGCCAGCAGTTCATATACACTACCAGAGACCCAGTACTTC
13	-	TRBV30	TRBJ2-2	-	CAWSAVNTGELFF	TGTGCCTGGAGTGCCGTAAACACCGGGGAGCTGTTTTTT
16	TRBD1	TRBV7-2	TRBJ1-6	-	CASSDTGGNYNSPLHF	TGTGCCAGCAGCGACACAGGGGGGAACTATAATTCACCCCTCCACTTT
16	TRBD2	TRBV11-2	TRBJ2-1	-	CASSFSGGTLYNEQFF	TGTGCCAGCAGCTTTAGCGGGGGTACTCTTTACAATGAGCAGTTCTTC
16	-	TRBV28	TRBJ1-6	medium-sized	CASSVSDSSYNSPLHF	TGTGCCAGCAGTGTCAGCGATAGCTCCTATAATTCACCCCTCCACTTT
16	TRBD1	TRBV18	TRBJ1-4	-	CASSPRGQERGEKLFF	TGTGCCAGCTCACCTCGCGGACAGGAGCGAGGAGAAAAACTGTTTTTT
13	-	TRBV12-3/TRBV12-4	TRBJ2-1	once	CASSLQTYNEQFF	TGTGCCAGCAGTTTACAGACCTACAATGAGCAGTTCTTC
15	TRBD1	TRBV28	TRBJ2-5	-	CASSVDRGVQVTQYF	TGTGCCAGCAGTGTGGACAGGGGGGTTCAGGTGACCCAGTACTTC
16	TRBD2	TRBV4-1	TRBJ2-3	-	CASSQDRLAGSDTQYF	TGCGCCAGCAGCCAAGATCGACTAGCGGGATCAGATACGCAGTATTTT
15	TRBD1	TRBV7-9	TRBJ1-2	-	CASSFAGTGGSGYTF	TGTGCCAGCAGCTTTGCCGGGACAGGGGGTTCTGGCTACACCTTC
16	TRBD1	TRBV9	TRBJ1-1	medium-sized	CASSTLPGTGNTEAFF	TGTGCCAGCAGCACCCTCCCCGGGACAGGGAACACTGAAGCTTTCTTT
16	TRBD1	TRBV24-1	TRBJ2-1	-	CATSDRTGDPYNEQFF	TGTGCCACCAGTGATAGAACAGGGGACCCTTACAATGAGCAGTTCTTC
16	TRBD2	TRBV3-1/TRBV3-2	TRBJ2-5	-	CASSQRLAGGQETQYF	TGTGCCAGCAGCCAAAGACTAGCGGGGGGGCAAGAGACCCAGTACTTC
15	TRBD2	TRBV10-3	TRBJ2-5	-	CAISTGTSNAETQYF	TGTGCCATCAGTACCGGGACTAGCAACGCAGAGACCCAGTACTTC
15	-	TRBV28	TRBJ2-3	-	CASDRGSGATDTQYF	TGTGCCAGCGATAGGGGTAGCGGAGCCACAGATACGCAGTATTTT
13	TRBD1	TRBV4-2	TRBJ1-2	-	CASSETGNYGYTF	TGTGCCAGCAGCGAGACAGGGAACTATGGCTACACCTTC
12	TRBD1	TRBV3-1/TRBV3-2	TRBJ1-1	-	CASSRTGSEAFF	TGTGCCAGCAGCCGGACAGGTTCAGAAGCTTTCTTT
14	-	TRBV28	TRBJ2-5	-	CASSLSRAQETQYF	TGTGCCAGCAGTTTAAGCAGGGCCCAAGAGACCCAGTACTTC
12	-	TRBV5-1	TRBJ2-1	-	CASSSTGGEQFF	TGCGCCAGCAGCTCTACAGGTGGTGAGCAGTTCTTC
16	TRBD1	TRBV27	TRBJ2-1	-	CASTKDRGNTYNEQFF	TGTGCCAGCACCAAGGACAGGGGAAACACCTACAATGAGCAGTTCTTC
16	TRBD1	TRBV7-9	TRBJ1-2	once	CASRPAGGTGAYGYTF	TGTGCCAGCCGACCCGCGGGGGGGACAGGGGCCTATGGCTACACCTTC
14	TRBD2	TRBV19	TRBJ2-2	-	CASRGGGDTGELFF	TGTGCCAGTAGAGGCGGGGGGGACACCGGGGAGCTGTTTTTT
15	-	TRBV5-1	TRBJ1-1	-	CASSLAPGQNTEAFF	TGCGCCAGCAGCTTGGCTCCGGGACAGAACACTGAAGCTTTCTTT
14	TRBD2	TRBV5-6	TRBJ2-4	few	CASRTSGARDIQYF	TGTGCCAGCAGAACAAGCGGGGCTAGAGACATTCAGTACTTC
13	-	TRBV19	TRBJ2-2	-	CASRTGNTGELFF	TGTGCCAGTAGAACGGGGAACACCGGGGAGCTGTTTTTT